The clone carrying this T cell receptor beta chain occurred many times. The antigen is not known. RNA transcripts were the template for amplifying TCR beta CDR3 regions. Using the HTBI primer set, a first-round RT-PCR was run on the TCR CDR3. From the multiplex PCR reads, TCRdb called clonotypes with MiXCR, one entry per CDR3 protein. The data contain approximately 400,000 distinct CDR3 sequences, about a fifth of them singletons. CDR3 length: 13 amino acids. V dropped 1 base and J dropped 1 base, with 4 bases sitting between them. The germline V gene has CDR1 SGHAT and CDR2 FQNNGV. This specimen belongs to a study of T cells in Graves' hyperthyroidism and ophthalmopathy. Whole-study findings and limits: Clonotypes that were expanded in thyroid above 0.001 mostly appeared in blood too.

This receptor was obtained from a woman in her late teens or twenties with Graves' hyperthyroidism. J is TRBJ2-5 and V is TRBV11-2, with D unclear. The sample taken for sequencing was blood. This CDR3 reads CASSLAPQETQYF. The DNA for the CDR3 is TGTGCCAGCAGCTTAGCCCCCCAAGAGACCCAGTACTTC.